The 20 T cell receptor beta chains listed next were all sequenced from one sample in a study of cytomegalovirus exposure and HLA in healthy donors. With 60 Vbeta and 13 Jbeta primers, the PCR was carried out. This table comes from immunoSEQ multiplex PCR, and its TCRdb copy is limited to in-frame clones, with some not included. This table holds about 150,000 clones, 72% found once. Specimen: PBMCs. The source is a middle-aged man in good health and CMV-seronegative.

This chain links TRBV19 with TRBJ1-2; a possible D gene is TRBD1 (5 bases). Trimming took 3 bases from V and 5 from J, leaving 13 bases between them. Germline V gene data show CDR1 as LNHDA and CDR2 as SQIVND (reference sequence). The CDR3 spans 14 residues. The CDR3 DNA is TGTGCCAGTAGTATGAGGCAGGGAAGGTATGGCTACACCTTC. Amino acid sequence: CASSMRQGRYGYTF.

The chain combines TRBV12-5 with TRBJ2-5, with D perhaps matching TRBD1 (7 bases). This CDR3 has 16 amino acids. Germline CDR1 is LGHNT and CDR2 is FRNRAP. The V gene lost 0 bases and the J gene lost 7 bases, with 18 bases spanning the gap. The CDR3 protein is CASGLVLGRGARTQYF. DNA for the CDR3: TGTGCTAGTGGTTTGGTACTGGGCAGGGGGGCTCGGACCCAGTACTTC.

The chain carries TRBV5-1 and TRBJ2-3; D gene uncertain. There are 15 residues in the CDR3. CDR1 and CDR2 (germline): SGHRS, YFSETQ. The germline V and J ends were trimmed by 0 bases and 0 bases, with 8 bases remaining between them. The CDR3 bases are TGCGCCAGCAGCTTGGGACCCGGGAGCACAGATACGCAGTATTTT. Protein sequence: CASSLGPGSTDTQYF.

V gene TRBV21-1 combines with J gene TRBJ2-5; the D call TRBD1 from the table was never checked on the DNA. TRBV21-1 is shown as a pseudogene. The CDR3 runs to 15 residues. The CDR3 DNA reads TGTGCCAGCAGCCGGACCCGACAGGGCCCAGAGACCCAGTACTTC. This gives the protein CASSRTRQGPETQYF.

CDR3 residues: CASSVRGLAGPSSSYNEQFF. In DNA form, the CDR3 reads TGTGCCAGCAGCGTCCGGGGACTAGCGGGACCCTCGAGCTCCTACAATGAGCAGTTCTTC. V and J are TRBV9 and TRBJ2-1; TRBD2 matches 13 bases. The CDR3 sequence is 20 residues long. J lost 0 bases, V lost 2 bases, and 11 bases had no gene match. In germline, CDR1 is SGDLS, CDR2 YYNGEE.

The chain uses TRBV1 and TRBJ2-3; no DNA check was done on the table's D call, TRBD2. TRBV1 is tagged as a pseudogene. The CDR3 is 17 residues long. The CDR3 reads CTSSQDQAGEVTDTQYF. The CDR3 nucleotides read TGCACCAGCAGCCAAGATCAAGCGGGAGAGGTCACAGATACGCAGTATTTT.

This sequence joins TRBV5-3 and TRBJ1-5, with TRBD1 identical over 10 bases. TRBV5-3 is sorted into the ORF group, with uncertain function. There are 18 residues in the CDR3. V was pared by 5 bases and J by 9 bases, with 20 bases of the junction left unmatched. CDR3 coding DNA: TGTGCCAGAAGACTGACAGGGGGCGCTGACTCCCCCCTCCGGCCCCAGCATTTT. It is translated as CARRLTGGADSPLRPQHF.

The CDR3 bases are TGTGCCAGCAGCCTGGGACAGGGATCCTACAATGAGCAGTTCTTC. Translated, it gives CASSLGQGSYNEQFF. The chain has TRBV7-2 and TRBJ2-1; the match to TRBD1 covers 9 bases. The junction had 3 bases not matched to a gene; V was cut back by 5 bases and J by 1 base. This CDR3 has 15 amino acids. The germline V gene has CDR1 SGHTA and CDR2 FQGNSA.

There are a few counts of this clone. The chain couples TRBV2 to TRBJ2-1; 8 bases align to TRBD1. CDR1 is SNHLY and CDR2 is FYNNEI in the germline V gene. The trim removed 6 bases at V and 8 bases at J, leaving 9 bases unmatched. This CDR3 comprises 14 residues. In nucleotides, the CDR3 is TGTGCCAGCAGAGGACAGGGAAATTTAGATGAGCAGTTCTTC. Translated, it gives CASRGQGNLDEQFF.

This sequence joins TRBV2 and TRBJ1-4; 7 positions match TRBD1. This CDR3 region has 17 residues. The V gene's germline CDR1 is SNHLY and CDR2 FYNNEI. Unmatched junction bases numbered 13, after V lost 6 bases and J lost 3 bases. This CDR3 reads CASSSDIPDRANEKLFF. CDR3 sequence (DNA): TGTGCCAGCAGCAGCGATATTCCTGACAGGGCTAATGAAAAACTGTTTTTT.

The table lists this clone with a few counts. V is TRBV19 and J is TRBJ2-5, with 7 nucleotides matching TRBD1. Germline V gene data show CDR1 as LNHDA and CDR2 as SQIVND (reference sequence). J gave up 5 bases and V 5 bases, and 14 bases lay outside the gene matches. The CDR3 is 16 amino acids. This CDR3 is CASSEPQGPLWETQYF. CDR3 in DNA: TGTGCCAGTAGTGAACCACAGGGGCCACTATGGGAGACCCAGTACTTC.

This clone was observed a few times. This chain links TRBV7-3 with TRBJ2-3; TRBD2 matches at 7 bases. The V and J ends lost 5 bases and 5 bases, in that order; junction bases with no gene match: 4. CDR1 is SGHTA, CDR2 FQGTGA, per germline. This CDR3 spans 13 amino acids. CDR3 DNA: TGTGCCAGCAGCCCCCCTAGCGGAGATACGCAGTATTTT. Its protein is CASSPPSGDTQYF.

The chain employs TRBV9 and TRBJ2-1; D may be TRBD2 (5 bases). V lost 0 bases and J 10 bases, leaving 11 bases between the germline ends. CDR1 SGDLS and CDR2 YYNGEE come from the germline V gene. The CDR3 has 13 residues. The CDR3: CASSVAGIGEQFF. CDR3 sequence (DNA): TGTGCCAGCAGCGTAGCGGGGATCGGAGAGCAGTTCTTC.

The chain is built from TRBV5-8 and TRBJ2-2, with 8 bases aligning to TRBD1. Germline loops: CDR1 SGHTS, CDR2 YDEGEE. The junction had 7 bases not matched to a gene; V was cut back by 1 base and J by 5 bases. The CDR3 length is 16 residues. The CDR3 reads CASSLYAGGLTGELFF. Written as DNA, the CDR3 is TGTGCCAGCAGCTTGTACGCAGGGGGCTTGACCGGGGAGCTGTTTTTT.

This clone was counted between two and nine times. The chain links TRBV5-4 to TRBJ2-7, with D tentatively TRBD1 (5 bases). V lost 0 bases, J lost 5 bases, and 6 bases lay in between. The germline V gene has CDR1 SGHNT and CDR2 YYREEE (reference sequence). This CDR3 spans 12 amino acids. This CDR3 is CASSLVGDEQYF. The CDR3 nucleotides are TGTGCCAGCAGCTTGGTAGGGGACGAGCAGTACTTC.

V usage is TRBV9 and J usage is TRBJ1-4, with 12 nucleotides matching TRBD1. This CDR3 contains 16 residues. Germline-derived CDR1 and CDR2 are SGDLS and YYNGEE. Losses at the gene ends were 2 bases for V and 8 bases for J; bases not matched to a gene: 7. The CDR3 loop is CASSVGTGGQEEKLFF. The CDR3 DNA sequence: TGTGCCAGCAGCGTTGGGACAGGGGGCCAAGAAGAAAAACTGTTTTTT.

The chain has TRBV25-1 and TRBJ2-1; 8 bases agree with TRBD1. J was trimmed by 0 bases and V by 4 bases; bases with no gene match: 2. Germline V gene lookup returns CDR1 MGHDK and CDR2 SYGVNS. CDR3 length: 15 amino acids. CDR3 sequence: CASSAGTGSYNEQFF. Written as DNA, the CDR3 is TGTGCCAGCAGTGCCGGGACAGGCTCCTACAATGAGCAGTTCTTC.

This chain connects TRBV10-2 to TRBJ2-7; 7 bases map to TRBD2. Germline V lookup: CDR1 WSHSY, CDR2 SAAADI. The CDR3 is 15 amino acids. The trim removed 5 bases at V and 2 bases at J, leaving 9 bases unmatched. The CDR3 DNA sequence: TGCGCCAGCAGTCCCTATCTAGCGGCTACCTACGAGCAGTACTTC. This gives the protein CASSPYLAATYEQYF.

The CDR3: CASTRPGLANYGYTF. Written as DNA, the CDR3 is TGTGCCAGCACCCGGCCGGGATTAGCTAACTATGGCTACACCTTC. The J gene is TRBJ1-2, the V gene TRBV28; D not certain. Germline V lookup: CDR1 MDHEN, CDR2 SYDVKM. V shed 7 bases and J shed 0 bases, with 15 bases lying between them. This CDR3 comprises 15 residues.

This chain joins TRBV27 and TRBJ2-7; TRBD1 matches at 8 bases. Trimming at V came to 5 bases and at J to 3 bases, leaving 3 bases not matched to a gene. The CDR3 totals 13 residues. The V gene's germline CDR1 is MNHEY and CDR2 SMNVEV (reference sequence). The CDR3 is CASSPDRGYEQYF. The DNA for the CDR3 is TGTGCCAGCAGTCCAGACAGGGGCTACGAGCAGTACTTC.